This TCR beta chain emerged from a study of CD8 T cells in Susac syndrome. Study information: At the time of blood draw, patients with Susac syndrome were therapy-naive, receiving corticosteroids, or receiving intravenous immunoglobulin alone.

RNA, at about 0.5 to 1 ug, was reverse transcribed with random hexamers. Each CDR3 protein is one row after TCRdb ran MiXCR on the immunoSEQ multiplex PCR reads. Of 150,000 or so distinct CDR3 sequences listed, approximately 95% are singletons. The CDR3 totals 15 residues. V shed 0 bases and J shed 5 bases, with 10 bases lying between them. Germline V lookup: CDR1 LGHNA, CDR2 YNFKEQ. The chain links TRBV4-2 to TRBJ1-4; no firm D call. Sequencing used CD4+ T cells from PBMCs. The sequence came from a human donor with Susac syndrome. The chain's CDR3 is CASSQEEGRNEKLFF. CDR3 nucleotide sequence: TGTGCCAGCAGCCAAGAAGAAGGCCGGAATGAAAAACTGTTTTTT.